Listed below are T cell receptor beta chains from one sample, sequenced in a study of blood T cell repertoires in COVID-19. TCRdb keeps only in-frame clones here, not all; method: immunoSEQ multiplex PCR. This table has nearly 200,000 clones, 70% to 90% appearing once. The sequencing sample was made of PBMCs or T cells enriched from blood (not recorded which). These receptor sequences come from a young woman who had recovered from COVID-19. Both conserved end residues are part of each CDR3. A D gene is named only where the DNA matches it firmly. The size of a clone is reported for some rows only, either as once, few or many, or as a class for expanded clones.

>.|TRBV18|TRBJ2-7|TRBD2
CASSGTTSSYEQYF
TGTGCCAGCTCGGGGACTACGAGCTCCTACGAGCAGTACTTC
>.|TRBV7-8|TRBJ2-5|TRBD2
CASSTGTSGGTSIQETQYF
TGTGCCAGCAGCACCGGGACTAGCGGGGGTACTTCGATTCAAGAGACCCAGTACTTC
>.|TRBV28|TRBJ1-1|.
CASSYRTDGGAFF
TGTGCCAGCAGTTATCGGACGGACGGAGGAGCTTTCTTT
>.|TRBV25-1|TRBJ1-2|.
CASSDKGWHYGYTF
TGTGCCAGCAGTGATAAGGGGTGGCACTATGGCTACACCTTC
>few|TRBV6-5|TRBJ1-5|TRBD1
CASSSTGTGRPQHF
TGTGCCAGCAGTTCCACCGGGACAGGCAGGCCCCAGCATTTT
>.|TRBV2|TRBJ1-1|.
CASSREENTEAFF
TGTGCCAGCAGTCGGGAGGAGAACACTGAAGCTTTCTTT
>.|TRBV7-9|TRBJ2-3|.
CASSLLLPSTDTQYF
TGTGCCAGCAGCTTATTACTACCTAGCACAGATACGCAGTATTTT
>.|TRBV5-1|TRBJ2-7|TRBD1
CASSLAGQGFDEQYF
TGCGCCAGCAGCTTGGCGGGACAGGGTTTCGACGAGCAGTACTTC
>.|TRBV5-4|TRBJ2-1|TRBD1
CASSRDRHLSSYNEQFF
TGTGCCAGCAGCCGGGACAGACATTTAAGCTCCTACAATGAGCAGTTCTTC
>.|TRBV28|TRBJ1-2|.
CASSNQYGYTF
TGTGCCAGCAGTAACCAGTATGGCTACACCTTC
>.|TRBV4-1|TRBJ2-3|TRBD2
CASSQAPSGGPDTQYF
TGCGCCAGCAGCCAAGCCCCCAGCGGGGGACCAGATACGCAGTATTTT
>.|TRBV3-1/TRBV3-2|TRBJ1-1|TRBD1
CASSQGTGALMNTEAFF
TGTGCCAGCAGCCAAGGGACAGGGGCCCTTATGAACACTGAAGCTTTCTTT
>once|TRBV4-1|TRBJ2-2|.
CASSRRNTGELFF
TGCGCCAGCAGCCGGAGGAACACCGGGGAGCTGTTTTTT
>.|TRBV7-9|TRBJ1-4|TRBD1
CASSLTGVLNEKLFF
TGTGCCAGCAGCCTGACAGGGGTCCTTAATGAAAAACTGTTTTTT
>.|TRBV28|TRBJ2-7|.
CASSLLVGGPPYEQYF
TGTGCCAGCAGTTTATTGGTGGGGGGGCCTCCCTACGAGCAGTACTTC
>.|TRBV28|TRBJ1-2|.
CASWGGTRAYGYTF
TGTGCCAGTTGGGGGGGGACGCGGGCCTATGGCTACACCTTC
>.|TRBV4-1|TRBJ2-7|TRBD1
CASSQIGRTGGNEQYF
TGCGCCAGCAGCCAGATAGGGAGGACAGGGGGCAACGAGCAGTACTTC
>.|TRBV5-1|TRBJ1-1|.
CASSSEANTEAFF
TGCGCCAGCAGCTCGGAGGCAAACACTGAAGCTTTCTTT
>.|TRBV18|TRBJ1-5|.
CASSPREADNQPQHF
TGTGCCAGCTCACCTCGAGAAGCGGACAATCAGCCCCAGCATTTT
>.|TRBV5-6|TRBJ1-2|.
CASTNNGLGGANYGYTF
TGTGCCAGCACCAACAACGGTCTCGGGGGTGCTAACTATGGCTACACCTTC
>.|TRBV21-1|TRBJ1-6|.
CASSYPRGQGACSYNSPLHF
TGTGCCAGCAGCTATCCCCGGGGACAGGGGGCTTGTTCCTATAATTCACCCCTCCACTTT
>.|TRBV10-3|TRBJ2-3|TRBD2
CAISESSGGYMYF
TGTGCCATCAGTGAGAGTAGCGGGGGGTACATGTATTTT
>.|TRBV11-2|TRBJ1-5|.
CASSLGANQPQHF
TGTGCCAGCAGCTTAGGGGCTAATCAGCCCCAGCATTTT
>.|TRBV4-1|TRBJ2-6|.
CASSQDPDSSGANVLTF
TGCGCCAGCAGCCAAGACCCGGACAGCTCTGGGGCCAACGTCCTGACTTTC
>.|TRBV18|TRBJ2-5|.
CASSPGGETQYF
TGTGCCAGCTCCCCGGGGGGCGAGACCCAGTACTTC
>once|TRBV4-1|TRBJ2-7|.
CASSLRLTDSYEQYF
TGCGCCAGCAGCCTCCGTCTCACAGACTCCTACGAGCAGTACTTC
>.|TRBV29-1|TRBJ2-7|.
CSVGDGTYEQYF
TGCAGCGTTGGAGACGGTACCTACGAGCAGTACTTC
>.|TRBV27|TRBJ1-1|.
CASSLTVRGTVFF
TGTGCCAGCAGTTTAACGGTGAGGGGGACGGTTTTCTTT
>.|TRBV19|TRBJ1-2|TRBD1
CASRPTGRNYGYTF
TGTGCCAGTAGGCCGACAGGGCGGAACTATGGCTACACCTTC
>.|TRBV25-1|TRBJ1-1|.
CASSDKARDTEAFF
TGTGCCAGCAGTGATAAGGCCAGGGACACTGAAGCTTTCTTT
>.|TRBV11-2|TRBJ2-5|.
CASSLRWETQYF
TGTGCCAGCAGCTTGCGGTGGGAGACCCAGTACTTC
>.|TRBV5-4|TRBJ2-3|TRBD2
CASSGLAGFPDTQYF
TGTGCCAGCAGCGGCCTAGCGGGGTTCCCAGATACGCAGTATTTT
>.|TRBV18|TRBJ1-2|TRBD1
CASSPWTGSNYGYTF
TGTGCCAGCTCACCTTGGACAGGCTCGAACTATGGCTACACCTTC
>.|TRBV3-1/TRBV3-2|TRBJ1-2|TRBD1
CASSHRLGQTYYGYTF
TGTGCCAGCAGTCATAGGCTGGGACAGACGTACTATGGCTACACCTTC
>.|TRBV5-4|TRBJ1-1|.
CASSLDVFTRSEAFF
TGTGCCAGCAGCTTGGATGTATTCACGAGGTCTGAAGCTTTCTTT
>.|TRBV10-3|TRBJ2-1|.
CAISDGGAEPYDNEQFF
TGTGCCATCAGTGATGGGGGGGCGGAACCATACGACAATGAGCAGTTCTTC
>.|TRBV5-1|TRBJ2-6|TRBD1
CASSSGTASGANVLTF
TGCGCCAGCAGCTCCGGGACAGCATCTGGGGCCAACGTCCTGACTTTC
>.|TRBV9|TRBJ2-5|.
CASSVGGEETQYF
TGTGCCAGCAGCGTAGGGGGGGAAGAGACCCAGTACTTC
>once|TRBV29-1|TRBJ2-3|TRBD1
CSAAPGTGSGDTQYF
TGCAGCGCCGCCCCCGGGACAGGGAGCGGAGATACGCAGTATTTT
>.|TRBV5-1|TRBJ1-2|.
CASSPGDGMNYGYTF
TGCGCCAGCAGCCCGGGGGACGGAATGAACTATGGCTACACCTTC
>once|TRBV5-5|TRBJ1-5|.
CASSPEGYKFQPQHF
TGTGCCAGCAGCCCGGAGGGGTATAAATTTCAGCCCCAGCATTTT
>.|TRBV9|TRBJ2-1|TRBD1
CASSVEDRGDEQFF
TGTGCCAGCAGCGTAGAAGACAGGGGCGATGAGCAGTTCTTC
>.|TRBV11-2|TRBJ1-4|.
CASSFGPPGANEKLFF
TGTGCCAGCAGCTTCGGCCCCCCAGGGGCTAATGAAAAACTGTTTTTT
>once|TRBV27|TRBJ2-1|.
CASSLGGRGIYNEQFF
TGTGCCAGCAGTTTAGGGGGGCGGGGGATCTACAATGAGCAGTTCTTC
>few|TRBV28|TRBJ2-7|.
CASSPPAYEQYF
TGTGCCAGCAGTCCCCCCGCCTACGAGCAGTACTTC
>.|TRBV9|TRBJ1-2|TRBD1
CASSVRGQGVLGGYTF
TGTGCCAGCAGCGTAAGGGGACAGGGGGTTCTGGGAGGCTACACCTTC